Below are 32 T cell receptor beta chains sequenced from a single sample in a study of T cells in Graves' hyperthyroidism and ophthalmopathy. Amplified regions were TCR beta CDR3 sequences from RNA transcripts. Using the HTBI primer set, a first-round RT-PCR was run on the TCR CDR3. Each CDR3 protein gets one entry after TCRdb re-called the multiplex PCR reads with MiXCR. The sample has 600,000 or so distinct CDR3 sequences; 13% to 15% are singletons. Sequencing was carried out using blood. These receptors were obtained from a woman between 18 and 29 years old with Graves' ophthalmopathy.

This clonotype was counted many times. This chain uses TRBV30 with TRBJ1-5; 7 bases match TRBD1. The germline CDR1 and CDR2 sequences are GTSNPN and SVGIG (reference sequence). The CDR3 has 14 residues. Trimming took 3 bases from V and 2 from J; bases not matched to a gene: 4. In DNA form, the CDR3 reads TGTGCCTGGAGCTGGACAGGCCGCAATCAGCCCCAGCATTTT. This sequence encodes CAWSWTGRNQPQHF.

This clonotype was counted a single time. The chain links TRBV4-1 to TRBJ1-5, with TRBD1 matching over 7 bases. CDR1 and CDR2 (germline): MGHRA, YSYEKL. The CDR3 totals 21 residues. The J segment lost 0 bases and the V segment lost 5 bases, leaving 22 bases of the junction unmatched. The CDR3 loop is CASSLIWTGGTGQYSNQPQHF. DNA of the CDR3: TGCGCCAGCAGCTTAATCTGGACAGGAGGGACTGGGCAGTATAGCAATCAGCCCCAGCATTTT.

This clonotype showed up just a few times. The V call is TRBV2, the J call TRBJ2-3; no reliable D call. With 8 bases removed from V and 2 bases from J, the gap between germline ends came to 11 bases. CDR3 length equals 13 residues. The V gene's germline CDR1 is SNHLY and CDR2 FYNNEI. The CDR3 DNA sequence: TGTGCCAGCGCCCTTGTTCTCACAGATACGCAGTATTTT. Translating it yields CASALVLTDTQYF.

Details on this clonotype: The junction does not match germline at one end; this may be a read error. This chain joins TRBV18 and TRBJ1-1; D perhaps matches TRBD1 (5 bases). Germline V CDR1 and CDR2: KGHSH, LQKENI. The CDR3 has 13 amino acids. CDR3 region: CASSGEGFTKAFF. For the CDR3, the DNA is TGTGCCAGCTCAGGTGAGGGGTTCACTAAAGCTTTCTTT.

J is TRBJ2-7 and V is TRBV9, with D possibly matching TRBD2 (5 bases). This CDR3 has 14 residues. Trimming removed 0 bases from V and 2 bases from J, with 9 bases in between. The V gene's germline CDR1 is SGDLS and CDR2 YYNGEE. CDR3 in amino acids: CASSVAEGTYEQYF. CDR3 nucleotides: TGTGCCAGCAGCGTAGCCGAGGGTACCTACGAGCAGTACTTC.

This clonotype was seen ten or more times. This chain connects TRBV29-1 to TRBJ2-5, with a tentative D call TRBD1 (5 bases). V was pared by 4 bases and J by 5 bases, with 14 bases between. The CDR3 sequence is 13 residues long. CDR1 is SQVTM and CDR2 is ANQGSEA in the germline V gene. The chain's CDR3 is CSVGAWGSETQYF. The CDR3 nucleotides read TGCAGCGTTGGGGCCTGGGGCTCGGAGACCCAGTACTTC. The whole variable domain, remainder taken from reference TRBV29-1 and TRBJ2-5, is SAVISQKPSRDICQRGTSLTIQCQVDSQVTMMFWYRQQPGQSLTLIATANQGSEATYESGFVIDKFPISRPNLTFSTLTVSNMSPEDSSIYLCSVGAWGSETQYFGPGTRLLVL.

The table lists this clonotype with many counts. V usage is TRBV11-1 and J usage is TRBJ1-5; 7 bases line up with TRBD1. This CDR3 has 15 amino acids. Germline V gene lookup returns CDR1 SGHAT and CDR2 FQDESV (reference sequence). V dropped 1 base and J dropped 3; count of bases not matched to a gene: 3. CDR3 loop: CASSLGRGDNQPQHF. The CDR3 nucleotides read TGTGCCAGCAGCTTAGGCAGGGGGGACAATCAGCCCCAGCATTTT.

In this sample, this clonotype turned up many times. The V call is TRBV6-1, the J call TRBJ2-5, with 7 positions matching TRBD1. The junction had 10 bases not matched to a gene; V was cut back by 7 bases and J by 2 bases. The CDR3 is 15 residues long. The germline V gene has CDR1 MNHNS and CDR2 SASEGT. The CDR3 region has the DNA TGTGCCAGCAATGAGGGGACAGAACTTCAAGAGACCCAGTACTTC. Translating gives CASNEGTELQETQYF.

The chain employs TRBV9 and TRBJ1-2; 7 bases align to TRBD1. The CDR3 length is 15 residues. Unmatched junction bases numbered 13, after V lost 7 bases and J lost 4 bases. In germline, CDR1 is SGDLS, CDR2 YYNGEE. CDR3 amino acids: CASRGRGESSYGYTF. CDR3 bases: TGTGCCAGCCGTGGCAGGGGGGAAAGTAGCTATGGCTACACCTTC.

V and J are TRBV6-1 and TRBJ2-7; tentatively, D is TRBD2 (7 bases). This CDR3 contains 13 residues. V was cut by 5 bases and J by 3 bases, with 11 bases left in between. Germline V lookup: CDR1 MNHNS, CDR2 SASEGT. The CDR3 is CASSRGGVYEQYF. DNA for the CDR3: TGTGCCAGCAGTAGGGGGGGCGTCTACGAGCAGTACTTC.

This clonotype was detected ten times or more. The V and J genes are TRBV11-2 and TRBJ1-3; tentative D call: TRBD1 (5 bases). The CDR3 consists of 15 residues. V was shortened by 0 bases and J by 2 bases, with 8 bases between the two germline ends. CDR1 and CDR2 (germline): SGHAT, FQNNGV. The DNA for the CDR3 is TGTGCCAGCAGCTTAGAGCGGGGCGCTGGAAACACCATATATTTT. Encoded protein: CASSLERGAGNTIYF.

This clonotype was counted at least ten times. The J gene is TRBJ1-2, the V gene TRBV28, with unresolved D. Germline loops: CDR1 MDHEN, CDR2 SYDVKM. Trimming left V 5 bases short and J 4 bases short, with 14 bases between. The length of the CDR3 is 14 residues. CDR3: CASSPSQDGYGYTF. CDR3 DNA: TGTGCCAGCAGTCCGTCCCAGGATGGCTATGGCTACACCTTC.

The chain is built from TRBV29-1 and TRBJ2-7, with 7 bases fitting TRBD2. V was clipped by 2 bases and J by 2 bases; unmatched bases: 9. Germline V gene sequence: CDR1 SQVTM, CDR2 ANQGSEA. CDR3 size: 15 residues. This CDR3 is CSVESPRGVAYEQYF. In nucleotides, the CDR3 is TGCAGCGTTGAAAGTCCCCGGGGGGTAGCCTACGAGCAGTACTTC.

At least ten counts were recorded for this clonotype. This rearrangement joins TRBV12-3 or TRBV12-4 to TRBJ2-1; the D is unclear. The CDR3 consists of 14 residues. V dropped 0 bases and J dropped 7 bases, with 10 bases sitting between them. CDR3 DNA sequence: TGTGCCAGCAGTTTAGCGGGAAAGAGGAATGAGCAGTTCTTC. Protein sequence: CASSLAGKRNEQFF.

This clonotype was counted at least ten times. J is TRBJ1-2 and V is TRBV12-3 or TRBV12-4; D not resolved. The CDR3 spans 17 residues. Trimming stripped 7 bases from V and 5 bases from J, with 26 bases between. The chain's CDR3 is CASTPLAVSRCLYGYTF. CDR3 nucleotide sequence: TGTGCCAGCACCCCTCTCGCGGTCAGTAGGTGCCTATATGGCTACACCTTC.

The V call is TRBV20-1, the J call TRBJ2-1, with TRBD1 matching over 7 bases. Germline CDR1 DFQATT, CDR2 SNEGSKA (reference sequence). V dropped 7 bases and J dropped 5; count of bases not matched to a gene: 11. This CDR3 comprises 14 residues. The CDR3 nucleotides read TGCAGTGGGGTAGGGGGCGCGGGTAACAATGAGCAGTTCTTC. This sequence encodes CSGVGGAGNNEQFF.

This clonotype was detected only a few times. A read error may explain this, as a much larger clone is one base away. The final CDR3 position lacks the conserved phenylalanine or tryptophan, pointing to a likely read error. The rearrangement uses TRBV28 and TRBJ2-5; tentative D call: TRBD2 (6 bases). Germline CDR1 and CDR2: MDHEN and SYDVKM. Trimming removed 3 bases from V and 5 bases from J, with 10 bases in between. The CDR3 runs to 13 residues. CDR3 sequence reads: CASSFSSVETQYL. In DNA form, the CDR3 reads TGTGCCAGCAGTTTCTCTAGCGTGGAGACCCAGTACCTC.

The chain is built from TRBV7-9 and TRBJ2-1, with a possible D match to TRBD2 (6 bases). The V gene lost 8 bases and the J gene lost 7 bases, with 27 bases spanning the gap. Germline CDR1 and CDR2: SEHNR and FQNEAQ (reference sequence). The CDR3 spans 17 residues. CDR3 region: CASLSPDLAPHSNEQFF. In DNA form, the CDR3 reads TGTGCCAGCCTTTCTCCCGACCTAGCGCCGCATAGTAATGAGCAGTTCTTC.

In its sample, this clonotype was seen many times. The CDR3 region is CASSLGAGGIQPQHF. The CDR3 bases are TGTGCCAGCAGCTTAGGGGCAGGGGGCATTCAGCCCCAGCATTTT. This chain joins TRBV7-9 and TRBJ1-5; TRBD1 agrees at 8 bases. The V gene's germline CDR1 is SEHNR and CDR2 FQNEAQ (reference sequence). V lost 1 base, J lost 6 bases, and 5 bases stayed unmatched. This CDR3 contains 15 residues.

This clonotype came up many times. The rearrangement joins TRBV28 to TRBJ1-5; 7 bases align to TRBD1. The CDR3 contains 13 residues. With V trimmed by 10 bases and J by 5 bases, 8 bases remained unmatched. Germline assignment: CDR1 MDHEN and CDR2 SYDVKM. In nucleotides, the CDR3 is TGTGCCATTAAGGGACAGCGACATCAGCCCCAGCATTTT. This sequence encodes CAIKGQRHQPQHF.

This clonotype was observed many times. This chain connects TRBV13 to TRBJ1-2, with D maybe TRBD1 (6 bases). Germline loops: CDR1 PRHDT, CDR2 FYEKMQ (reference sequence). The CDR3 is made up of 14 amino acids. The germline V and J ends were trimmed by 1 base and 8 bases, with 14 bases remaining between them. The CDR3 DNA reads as TGTGCCAGCAGCTTAGTGGGGGCAGGGTACGGCTACACCTTC. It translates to CASSLVGAGYGYTF.

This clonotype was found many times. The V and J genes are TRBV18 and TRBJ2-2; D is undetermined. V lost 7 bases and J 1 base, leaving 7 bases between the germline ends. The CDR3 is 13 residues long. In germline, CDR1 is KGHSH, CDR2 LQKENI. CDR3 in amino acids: CASLRQNTGELFF. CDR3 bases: TGTGCCAGCTTGCGACAGAACACCGGGGAGCTGTTTTTT. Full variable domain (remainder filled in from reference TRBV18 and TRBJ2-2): NAGVMQNPRHLVRRRGQEARLRCSPMKGHSHVYWYRQLPEEGLKFMVYLQKENIIDESGMPKERFSAEFPKEGPSILRIQQVVRGDSAAYFCASLRQNTGELFFGEGSRLTVL.

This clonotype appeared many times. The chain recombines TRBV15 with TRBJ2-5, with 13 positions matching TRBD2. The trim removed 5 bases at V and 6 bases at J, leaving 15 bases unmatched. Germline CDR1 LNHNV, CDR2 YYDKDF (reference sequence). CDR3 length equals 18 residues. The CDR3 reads CATSPQDSRTSGSKTQYF. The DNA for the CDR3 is TGTGCCACCAGCCCGCAAGATTCCCGGACTAGCGGGAGTAAGACCCAGTACTTC.

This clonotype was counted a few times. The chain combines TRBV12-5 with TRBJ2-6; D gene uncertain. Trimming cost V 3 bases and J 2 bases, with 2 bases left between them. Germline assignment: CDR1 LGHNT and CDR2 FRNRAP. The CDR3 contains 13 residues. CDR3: CASGLTGANVLTF. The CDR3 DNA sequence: TGTGCTAGTGGTTTAACTGGGGCCAACGTCCTGACTTTC.

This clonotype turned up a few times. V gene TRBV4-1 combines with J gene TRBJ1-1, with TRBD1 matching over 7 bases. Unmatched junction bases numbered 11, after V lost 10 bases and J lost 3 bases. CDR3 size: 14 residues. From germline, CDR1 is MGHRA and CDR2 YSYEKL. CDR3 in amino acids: CATFGQGGHTEAFF. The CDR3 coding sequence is TGCGCCACGTTCGGGCAAGGGGGCCACACTGAAGCTTTCTTT.

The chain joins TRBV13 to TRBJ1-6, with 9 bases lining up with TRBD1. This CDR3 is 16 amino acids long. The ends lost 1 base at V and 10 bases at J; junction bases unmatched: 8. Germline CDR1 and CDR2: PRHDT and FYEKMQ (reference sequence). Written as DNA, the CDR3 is TGTGCCAGCAGCTTAGAGGGCGGGACAGGGCTATCACCCCTCCACTTT. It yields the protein CASSLEGGTGLSPLHF.

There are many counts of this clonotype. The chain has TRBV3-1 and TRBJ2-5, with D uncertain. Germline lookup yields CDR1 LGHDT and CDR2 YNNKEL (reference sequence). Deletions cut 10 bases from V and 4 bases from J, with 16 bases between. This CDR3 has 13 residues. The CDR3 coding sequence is TGTGCCACGGGCGGTGGTTGGGGAGAGACCCAGTACTTC. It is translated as CATGGGWGETQYF.

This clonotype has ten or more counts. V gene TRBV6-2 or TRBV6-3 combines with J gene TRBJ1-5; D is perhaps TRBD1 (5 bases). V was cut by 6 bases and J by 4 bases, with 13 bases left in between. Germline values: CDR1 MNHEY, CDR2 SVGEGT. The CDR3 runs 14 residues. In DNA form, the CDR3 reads TGTGCCAGCAGCATCCAGGGATGGAATCAGCCCCAGCATTTT. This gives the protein CASSIQGWNQPQHF.

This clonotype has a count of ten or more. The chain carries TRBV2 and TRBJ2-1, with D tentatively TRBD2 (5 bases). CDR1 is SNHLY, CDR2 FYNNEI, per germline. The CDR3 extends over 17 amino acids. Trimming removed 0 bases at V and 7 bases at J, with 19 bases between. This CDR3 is CASSEARRTRRRNEQFF. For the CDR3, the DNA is TGTGCCAGCAGTGAAGCGCGGAGGACCAGAAGGAGGAATGAGCAGTTCTTC.

The CDR3 spells CAWGGVDRTVYEQYF. The CDR3 DNA follows: TGTGCCTGGGGGGGGGTAGACAGGACAGTCTACGAGCAGTACTTC. This rearrangement joins TRBV30 to TRBJ2-7, with TRBD2 as a possible D gene (7 bases). This CDR3 region has 15 residues. Germline CDR1 GTSNPN, CDR2 SVGIG (reference sequence). V shed 5 bases and J shed 3 bases, with 20 bases lying between them.

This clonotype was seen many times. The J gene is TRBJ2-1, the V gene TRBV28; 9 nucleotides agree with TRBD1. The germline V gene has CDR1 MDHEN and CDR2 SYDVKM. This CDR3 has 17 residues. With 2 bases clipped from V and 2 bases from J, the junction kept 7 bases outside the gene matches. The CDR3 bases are TGTGCCAGCAGTTTAGGGCCGGGACAGGGCCCCTACAATGAGCAGTTCTTC. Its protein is CASSLGPGQGPYNEQFF.

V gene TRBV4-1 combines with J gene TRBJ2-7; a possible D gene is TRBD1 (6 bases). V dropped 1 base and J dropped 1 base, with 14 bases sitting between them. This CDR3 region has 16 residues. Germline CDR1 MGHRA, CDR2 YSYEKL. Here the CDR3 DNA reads TGCGCCAGCAGCCAAGTTGCAGGGGCGCCGTCCTACGAGCAGTACTTC. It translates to CASSQVAGAPSYEQYF.